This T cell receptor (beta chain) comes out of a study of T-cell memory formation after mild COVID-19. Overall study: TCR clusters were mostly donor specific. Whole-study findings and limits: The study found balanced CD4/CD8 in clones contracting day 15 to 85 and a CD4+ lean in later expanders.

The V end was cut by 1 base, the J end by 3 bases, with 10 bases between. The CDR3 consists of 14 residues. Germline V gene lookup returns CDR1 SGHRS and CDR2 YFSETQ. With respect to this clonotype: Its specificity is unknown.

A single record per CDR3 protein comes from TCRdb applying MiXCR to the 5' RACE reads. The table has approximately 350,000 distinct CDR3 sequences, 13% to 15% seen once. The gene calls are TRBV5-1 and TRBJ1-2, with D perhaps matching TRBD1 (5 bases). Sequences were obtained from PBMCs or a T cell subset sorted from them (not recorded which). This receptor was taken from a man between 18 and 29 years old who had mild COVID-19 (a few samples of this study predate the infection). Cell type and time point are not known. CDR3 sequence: CASSLLGTDYGYTF. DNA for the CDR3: TGCGCCAGCAGCTTGTTAGGGACGGACTATGGCTACACCTTC.